Listed here are 19 T cell receptor beta chains from one sample, sequenced in a study of tissue T cells after allogeneic stem cell transplantation. Indicated time point: mouse harvest day 7 after allogeneic transplant. Mouse grafts combined 10^7 T-cell-depleted bone marrow cells with 10^6 splenic CD5+ T cells. Sequencing was performed with immunoSEQ multiplex PCR; in TCRdb, only in-frame clones are kept and a portion is missing. The repertoire consists of around 9,000 clones, with nearly 45% occurring once and the leading ten covering over 2%. Sequences were obtained from skin. The source of these receptors is a female BALB/c mouse given C57BL/6 T cells with graft-versus-host disease after an allogeneic hematopoietic cell transplant.

As concerns this clone: Any gene name here is a mouse gene name. From the germline J gene comes the end of the CDR3, since the read stops 1 residue before it. This chain joins TRBV3 and TRBJ2-7, with TRBD2 as a possible D gene (7 bases). The length of the CDR3 is 12 residues. V was cut by 1 base and J by 6 bases, with 7 bases left in between. Germline CDR1 reads SNHLY; CDR2 reads FYNGKV (reference sequence). CDR3 amino acids: CASSLGGAEQYF. The part of the CDR3 DNA that was read is TGTGCCAGCAGCTTAGGGGGGGCTGAACAGTAC.

This clone was picked up a small number of times. Germline and genes: mouse. The sequenced fragment ends 1 residue before the CDR3 boundary, so the rest is inferred from the germline J gene. This chain links TRBV19 with TRBJ2-7; perhaps D is TRBD1 or TRBD2 (5 bases each). Per the germline V gene, CDR1 is FNHDT and CDR2 is SITEND (reference sequence). This CDR3 has 12 amino acids. Trimming stripped 4 bases from V and 3 bases from J, with 8 bases between. This CDR3 is CASSRDGYEQYF. CDR3 DNA, as far as it was read: TGTGCCAGCAGTCGGGACGGCTATGAACAGTAC. Filled out from reference TRBV19 and TRBJ2-7, the complete variable domain reads GGIITQTPKFLIGQEGQKLTLKCQQNFNHDTMYWYRQDSGKGLRLIYYSITENDLQKGDLSEGYDASREKKSSFSLTVTSAQKNEMAVFLCASSRDGYEQYFGPGTRLTVL.

As regards this clone: Any gene name here is a mouse gene name. The DNA ends 1 residue before the CDR3 does, and the rest of the CDR3 is filled in from the germline J gene. The V gene is TRBV26, the J gene TRBJ2-3, with D perhaps TRBD1 (5 bases). The CDR3 consists of 14 residues. The ends were cut back, 6 bases at V and 0 bases at J, with 10 bases in the middle. CDR1 and CDR2 (germline): KGHPV, FQNQEV (reference sequence). The CDR3 reads CASRQGSSAETLYF. The sequenced CDR3 bases are TGTGCCAGCAGGCAGGGTTCTAGTGCAGAAACGCTGTAT.

A remark on this clone: The genes are named according to mouse. The CDR3 is cut off 1 residue early in the read; its end comes from the germline J gene. This chain uses TRBV26 with TRBJ1-6; no definite D call. TRBJ1-6 is reported as an ORF; its role is uncertain. The V end lost 4 bases, the J end lost 0 bases, and 7 bases lay between the germline ends. Per the germline V gene, CDR1 is KGHPV and CDR2 is FQNQEV (reference sequence). The CDR3 loop spans 15 amino acids. The CDR3 sequence: CASSPVNSYNSPLYF. CDR3 DNA (partial): TGTGCCAGCAGTCCGGTGAATTCCTATAATTCGCCCCTCTAC.

This clone has a handful of counts. Gene names and germline match the mouse. The CDR3 end is not reached by the read, which stops 1 residue before it; the germline J gene fills it in. The chain uses TRBV26 and TRBJ1-4, with a tentative D call TRBD1 (5 bases). Germline V lookup: CDR1 KGHPV, CDR2 FQNQEV (reference sequence). CDR3 size: 15 residues. Trimming removed 2 bases at V and 3 bases at J, with 10 bases between. CDR3 sequence reads: CASSLRGIPNERLFF. The sequenced CDR3 bases are TGTGCCAGCAGTCTGCGGGGGATCCCCAACGAAAGATTATTT.

This clone was picked up a small number of times. Genes and germline come from the mouse. The read comes to an end 1 residue before the CDR3 does, leaving the germline J gene to fill in the end. The rearrangement links TRBV31 to TRBJ2-5; 14 positions agree with TRBD2. Germline V CDR1 and CDR2: GKSSPN, SITVG. CDR3 size: 16 residues. V gave up 0 bases and J gave up 8 bases; unmatched junction bases: 7. The CDR3 loop is CAWSLGTGGARGTQYF. Partial CDR3 DNA: TGTGCCTGGAGTCTGGGGACTGGGGGGGCGAGGGGCACCCAGTAC.

Comment on this clone: Relative to the germline gene, one junction end is altered; a read error may explain this. The genes and germline here are from mouse. The sequence runs out 1 residue before the end of the CDR3; the remainder is reconstructed from the germline J gene. This chain connects TRBV13-3 to TRBJ2-1, with 7 bases matching TRBD2. This CDR3 is 13 amino acids long. In germline, CDR1 is NNHDY, CDR2 SYVADS. The sequenced CDR3 bases are TGTGCCCGCAGTGCGGGGGGGGGAGCTGAGCAGTTC. This encodes CARSAGGGAEQF. The entire CDR3 sequence reads CARSAGGGAEQFF.

Worth noting for this clone: Any gene name here is a mouse gene name. The CDR3 extends 1 residue past the end of the read, so its final part is completed from the germline J gene. The J gene is TRBJ1-1, the V gene TRBV23; TRBD1, as called in the table, went unchecked against the DNA. Germline V gene data show CDR1 as KGHTA and CDR2 as FQNQQP. The CDR3 runs to 14 residues. CDR3: CSSSQFQVDTEVFF. CDR3 DNA (partial): TGCTCCAGCAGTCAATTTCAGGTGGACACAGAAGTCTTC.

On this clone itself: Each gene name is a mouse one. With the read ending 1 residue before the CDR3 end, the germline J gene is used to fill in that end. The J gene is TRBJ1-3, the V gene TRBV5, with D hard to call. Germline CDR1 is LGHNA and CDR2 is YNLKQL (reference sequence). This CDR3 is built from 14 residues. V lost 0 bases to trimming and J lost 0 bases, with 3 bases between them. The CDR3 bases that were read are TGTGCCAGCAGCCAAGATTTTTCTGGAAATACGCTCTAT. Residues: CASSQDFSGNTLY. The whole CDR3 protein reads CASSQDFSGNTLYF.

This clone was observed a handful of times. Gene names denote mouse genes. Coverage ceases 1 residue before the CDR3 finishes, and the germline J gene fills in the end. The V gene is TRBV13-1, the J gene TRBJ2-3; 8 bases are shared with TRBD1. J lost 3 bases, V lost 3 bases, and 6 bases had no gene match. Looked up from germline, CDR1 is NSHNY and CDR2 is SYGAGN. This CDR3 region has 15 residues. The sequenced CDR3 bases are TGTGCCAGCAGTGTCCCGAGACAGGGGGCAGAAACGCTGTAT. It translates to CASSVPRQGAETLY. The CDR3 reads in full as CASSVPRQGAETLYF.

In the case of this clone: Gene names are the mouse ones. The read ends 1 residue shy of where the CDR3 ends; the end is completed using the germline J gene. The V and J genes are TRBV23 and TRBJ1-6; TRBD1, the D gene given by the table, was not confirmed from the DNA. TRBJ1-6 is identified as an open reading frame with a role that is uncertain. The CDR3 totals 15 residues. Germline V gene lookup returns CDR1 KGHTA and CDR2 FQNQQP. CDR3 DNA (partial): TGCTCCAGCAGTCAACAGGGGGCGGGTAATTCGCCCCTCTAC. Residues: CSSSQQGAGNSPLY. The CDR3 in full is CSSSQQGAGNSPLYF.

A note on this clone: Germline and genes: mouse. The CDR3 end is not reached by the read, which stops 1 residue before it; the germline J gene fills it in. The V gene is TRBV26, the J gene TRBJ1-1; D is perhaps TRBD1 (6 bases). Trimming took 4 bases from V and 3 from J, leaving 9 bases between them. The CDR3 is made up of 13 amino acids. Germline assignment: CDR1 KGHPV and CDR2 FQNQEV (reference sequence). The CDR3 here is CASSRRGDTEVFF. CDR3 DNA (partial): TGTGCCAGCAGTCGCAGGGGCGACACAGAAGTCTTC. Filled out from reference TRBV26 and TRBJ1-1, the complete variable domain reads NSKVIQTPRYLVKGQGQKAKMRCIPEKGHPVVFWYQQNKNNEFKFLINFQNQEVLQQIDMTEKRFSAECPSNSPCSLEIQSSEAGDSALYLCASSRRGDTEVFFGKGTRLTVV.

Worth noting for this clone: Each gene name is a mouse one. The read halts 1 residue ahead of the CDR3 end, with the missing end drawn from the germline J gene. The chain recombines TRBV4 with TRBJ2-4, with 8 bases identical to TRBD1. The CDR3 contains 14 residues. Germline values: CDR1 LGHDT, CDR2 YNNKQL (reference sequence). V shed 5 bases and J 6 bases; nucleotides not matched to a gene: 7. The sequenced part of the CDR3 DNA is TGTGCCAGCAGCCCTCGGACAGGGCGGAACACCTTGTAC. Its protein is CASSPRTGRNTLY. The CDR3 reads in full as CASSPRTGRNTLYF.

This clone has more than one count but fewer than ten. Gene names refer to mouse genes. The CDR3 end is not reached by the read, which stops 1 residue before it; the germline J gene fills it in. The V call is TRBV13-1, the J call TRBJ1-1, with 7 bases aligning to TRBD1. The CDR3 sequence is 14 residues long. Germline V lookup: CDR1 NSHNY, CDR2 SYGAGN. V dropped 3 bases and J dropped 3; count of bases not matched to a gene: 5. Incomplete CDR3 DNA: TGTGCCAGCAGTGGACAGGGAGGGGACACAGAAGTCTTC. Its protein product is CASSGQGGDTEVF. The whole CDR3 sequence is CASSGQGGDTEVFF.

Regarding this clone: Mouse names are used for the genes. The CDR3 goes on 1 residue after the read ends, and that part is filled in from the germline J gene. V usage is TRBV26 and J usage is TRBJ1-1, with D perhaps matching TRBD1 (6 bases). Germline V CDR1 and CDR2: KGHPV, FQNQEV (reference sequence). The CDR3 runs 14 residues. V was shortened by 6 bases and J by 1 base, with 12 bases between the two germline ends. CDR3 sequence: CASRAGHLNTEVFF. The DNA read from the CDR3 is TGTGCCAGCAGAGCGGGACACTTAAACACAGAAGTCTTC.

Concerning this clone: Germline and genes: mouse. The read comes to an end 1 residue before the CDR3 does, leaving the germline J gene to fill in the end. J is TRBJ2-1 and V is TRBV26, with 7 bases matching TRBD1. This CDR3 contains 14 residues. Germline V gene lookup returns CDR1 KGHPV and CDR2 FQNQEV (reference sequence). The V gene end was trimmed by 6 bases and the J gene end by 3 bases; junction bases not matched to a gene: 5. CDR3 DNA (partial): TGTGCCAGCAGCCGGGGACAGACCTATGCTGAGCAGTTC. This gives the protein CASSRGQTYAEQF. The CDR3 in its entirety is CASSRGQTYAEQFF.

Of note for this clone: Gene and germline names: mouse. The observed sequence ends 1 residue before the CDR3 terminus, with the missing tail filled in from the germline J gene. This sequence joins TRBV13-1 and TRBJ2-2, with D perhaps matching TRBD1 or TRBD2 (5 bases each). CDR1 is NSHNY and CDR2 is SYGAGN in the germline V gene. Trimming shortened V by 5 bases and J by 4 bases, and 12 bases separated the two germline ends. The CDR3 covers 14 residues. CDR3 protein: CASSLQGRTGQLYF. CDR3 DNA, as far as it was read: TGTGCCAGCAGCCTCCAGGGACGCACCGGGCAGCTCTAC.

This clone was found a few times. Mouse names are used for the genes. The read stops 1 residue short of the end of the CDR3; the missing end is completed from the germline J gene. The V call is TRBV26, the J call TRBJ2-1, with D unclear. The CDR3 is 15 amino acids. Deletions cut 2 bases from V and 1 base from J, with 9 bases between. Germline-derived CDR1 and CDR2 are KGHPV and FQNQEV (reference sequence). The CDR3 DNA, read in part, is TGTGCCAGCAGTCTGGAGGGAATGAACTATGCTGAGCAGTTC. Its translation: CASSLEGMNYAEQF. The CDR3 in its entirety is CASSLEGMNYAEQFF.

This clone was counted between two and nine times. Gene and germline names: mouse. CDR3 protein: CASSLWGGNYAEQFF. Incomplete CDR3 DNA: TGTGCCAGCAGCTTATGGGGGGGTAACTATGCTGAGCAGTTC. The chain joins TRBV3 to TRBJ2-1; 8 bases match TRBD2. The sequence runs out 1 residue before the end of the CDR3; the remainder is reconstructed from the germline J gene. The germline CDR1 and CDR2 sequences are SNHLY and FYNGKV (reference sequence). V gave up 2 bases and J gave up 0 bases; unmatched junction bases: 0. The CDR3 has 15 residues.